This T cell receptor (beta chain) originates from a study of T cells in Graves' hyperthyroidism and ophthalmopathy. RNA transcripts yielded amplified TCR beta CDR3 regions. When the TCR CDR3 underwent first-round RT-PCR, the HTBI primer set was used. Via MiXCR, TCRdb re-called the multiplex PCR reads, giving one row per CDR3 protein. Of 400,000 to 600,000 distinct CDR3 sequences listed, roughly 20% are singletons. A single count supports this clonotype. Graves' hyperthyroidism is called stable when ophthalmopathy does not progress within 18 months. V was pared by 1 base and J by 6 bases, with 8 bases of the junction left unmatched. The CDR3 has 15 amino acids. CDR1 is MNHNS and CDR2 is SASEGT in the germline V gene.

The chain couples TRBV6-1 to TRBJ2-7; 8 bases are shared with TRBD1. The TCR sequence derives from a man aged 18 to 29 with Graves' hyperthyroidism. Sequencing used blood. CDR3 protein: CASSEGPRTGSEQYF. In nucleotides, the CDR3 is TGTGCCAGCAGTGAAGGGCCCCGGACAGGGAGCGAGCAGTACTTC.